Included here is one T cell receptor beta chain sequence, with context. Using immunoSEQ multiplex PCR, the repertoire was profiled, and TCRdb retains in-frame clones only, with some absent. The profile shows about 35,000 clones, approximately 80% of them singletons. The sample is drawn from a study of T cells in narcolepsy. The CDR3 is 14 amino acids. With V trimmed by 6 bases and J by 0 bases, 5 bases remained unmatched. The germline gives CDR1 SNHLY, CDR2 FYNNEI. This chain links TRBV2 with TRBJ2-7; 7 nucleotides line up with TRBD1. Sequencing input: memory (CD45RA-) CD4+ T cells from blood. This clonotype was obtained from a human donor in good health. As DNA, the CDR3 is TGTGCCAGCAGGAGGGACAGTAGCTCCTACGAGCAGTACTTC. It translates to CASRRDSSSYEQYF.